This note documents a single T cell receptor (beta chain) sequence. Its matching antigen is unknown. This sample was included in a study of blood T cells in healthy people across ages. Regarding the study as a whole: PBMCs that were unsorted prevented a conclusive naive versus antigen-experienced comparison. Across samples, TCR beta diversity tracked strongly with naive T cell percentage.

CDR3 length equals 14 residues. V shed 6 bases and J 7 bases; nucleotides not matched to a gene: 9. CDR1 is MNHEY and CDR2 is SVGAGI in the germline V gene. PCR was performed a second time for 7 to 11 cycles using a sample-barcoded 5' primer and a J-beta primer mix. The template-switch adaptor was a 5' adaptor with 12 random nucleotides. It tagged each cDNA molecule. From the 5' RACE reads, TCRdb called clonotypes with MiXCR, one entry per CDR3 protein. The sample records over 750,000 distinct CDR3 sequences, 25% being singletons. The sample was also linked to a second study, of T cells of mothers and their children. As that study records: In unrelated and related pairs, TCR recombination output is shaped in a similar way by thymic selection.

The rearrangement joins TRBV6-5 to TRBJ2-1; 7 nucleotides match TRBD1. The sequence was obtained from a boy between 10 and 17 years old in good health. The source material was blood. This CDR3 is CASSAAQGPNEQFF. The CDR3 DNA sequence: TGTGCCAGCAGCGCGGCACAGGGGCCTAATGAGCAGTTCTTC.